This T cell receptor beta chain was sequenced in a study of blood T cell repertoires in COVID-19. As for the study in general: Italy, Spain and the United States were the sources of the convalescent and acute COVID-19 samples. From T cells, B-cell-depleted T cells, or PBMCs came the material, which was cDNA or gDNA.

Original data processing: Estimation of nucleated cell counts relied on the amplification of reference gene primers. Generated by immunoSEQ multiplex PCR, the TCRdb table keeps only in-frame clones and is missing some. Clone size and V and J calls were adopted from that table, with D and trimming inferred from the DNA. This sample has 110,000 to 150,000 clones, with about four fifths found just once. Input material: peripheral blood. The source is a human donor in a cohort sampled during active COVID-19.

The CDR3 DNA reads as TGTGCCAGCAGTTACCTTGGGACAGGGAACACCGGGGAGCTGTTTTTT. Translating it yields CASSYLGTGNTGELFF. The chain is built from TRBV6-5 and TRBJ2-2, with 8 bases fitting TRBD1. The CDR3 sequence is 16 residues long. Losses at the gene ends were 2 bases for V and 1 base for J; bases not matched to a gene: 3. Looked up from germline, CDR1 is MNHEY and CDR2 is SVGAGI.